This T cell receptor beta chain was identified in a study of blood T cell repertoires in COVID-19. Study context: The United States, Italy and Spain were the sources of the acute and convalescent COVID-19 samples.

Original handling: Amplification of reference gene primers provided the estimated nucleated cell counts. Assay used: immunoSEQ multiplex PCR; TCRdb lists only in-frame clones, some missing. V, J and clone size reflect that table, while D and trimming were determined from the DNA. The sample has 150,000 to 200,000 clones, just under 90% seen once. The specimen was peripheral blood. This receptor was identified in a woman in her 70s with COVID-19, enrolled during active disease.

The CDR3 reads CASSVFLGTGQGKTEQFF. DNA for the CDR3: TGTGCCAGCAGTGTTTTTCTGGGAACGGGACAGGGGAAGACTGAGCAGTTCTTC. The V and J genes are TRBV2 and TRBJ2-1, with TRBD1 matching 10 bases. The CDR3 consists of 18 residues. V shed 4 bases, J shed 9 bases, and the junction held 18 bases outside the gene matches. Germline loops: CDR1 SNHLY, CDR2 FYNNEI.